This T cell receptor beta chain originates from a study of blood T cells in healthy people across ages. Points from the study as a whole: Observed TCR beta diversity showed a strong correlation with the percentage of naive T cells as measured by flow cytometry. From one million sequenced T cells, diversity estimates were lower bounds. Among T cells, TCR beta diversity per million cells dropped roughly linearly as age rose.

The ends were cut back, 1 base at V and 9 bases at J, with 10 bases in the middle. This CDR3 has 13 residues. Every participating donor contributed around 9.5 milliliters of peripheral blood through a draw. The second PCR ran roughly 6 to 11 cycles with a sample-barcoded 5' primer and J-beta primers. From the 5' RACE reads, TCRdb called clonotypes with MiXCR, one entry per CDR3 protein. In the table there are under 850,000 distinct CDR3 sequences, roughly 34% of which are singletons. This clonotype showed up just a few times. Its specificity is unknown. The rearrangement links TRBV12-3 or TRBV12-4 to TRBJ1-5, with D possibly TRBD1 on 5 matching bases. The receptor was derived from a man younger than 35 in good health. The sequenced sample consisted of blood. Here the CDR3 DNA reads TGTGCCAGCAGTTTAGGACAGCAGGGGCCCCAGCATTTT. Its protein is CASSLGQQGPQHF.